This TCR beta chain is drawn from a study of blood T cell repertoires in COVID-19. Across the study: Both acute and convalescent COVID-19 samples were obtained from the United States, Italy and Spain. PBMCs, B-cell-depleted T cells, or T cells were the source of the cDNA or gDNA that made up the material.

The CDR3 totals 14 residues. Germline loops: CDR1 MDHEN, CDR2 SYDVKM. V shed 7 bases and J 4 bases; nucleotides not matched to a gene: 6. The participants were between about 18 and 90 years old and came from under 25 US areas. Methods used by the authors: Amplifying reference gene primers gave estimates of nucleated cell counts. Profiling relied on immunoSEQ multiplex PCR, and the TCRdb table lists in-frame clones only, not all of them. That table gives V, J and clone size, and the DNA gave D and trimming. The sample holds 50,000 to 65,000 clones, 72% seen once. This TCR was sampled from a woman aged 55-75 years who had been exposed to COVID-19. The chain has TRBV28 and TRBJ2-3; 9 bases align to TRBD2. Sample: PBMCs or T cells enriched from blood (not recorded which). CDR3 protein: CASTAGGQADTQYF. The CDR3 region has the DNA TGTGCCAGCACTGCGGGAGGGCAAGCAGATACGCAGTATTTT.